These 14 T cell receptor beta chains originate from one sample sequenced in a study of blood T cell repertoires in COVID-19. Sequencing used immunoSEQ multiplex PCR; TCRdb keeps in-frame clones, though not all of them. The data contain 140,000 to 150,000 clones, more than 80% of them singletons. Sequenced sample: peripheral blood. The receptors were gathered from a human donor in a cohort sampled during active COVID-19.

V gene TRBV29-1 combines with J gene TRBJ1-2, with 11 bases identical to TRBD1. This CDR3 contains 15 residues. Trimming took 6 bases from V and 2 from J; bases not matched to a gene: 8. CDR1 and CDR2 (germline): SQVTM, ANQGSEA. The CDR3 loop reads CSVRTGGAENYGYTF. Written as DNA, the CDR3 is TGCAGCGTAAGGACAGGGGGCGCCGAGAACTATGGCTACACCTTC.

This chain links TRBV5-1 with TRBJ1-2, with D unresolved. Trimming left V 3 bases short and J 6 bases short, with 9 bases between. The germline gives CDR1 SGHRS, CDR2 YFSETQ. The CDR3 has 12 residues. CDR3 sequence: CASSSTIDGYTF. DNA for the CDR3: TGCGCCAGCAGCTCAACTATCGATGGCTACACCTTC.

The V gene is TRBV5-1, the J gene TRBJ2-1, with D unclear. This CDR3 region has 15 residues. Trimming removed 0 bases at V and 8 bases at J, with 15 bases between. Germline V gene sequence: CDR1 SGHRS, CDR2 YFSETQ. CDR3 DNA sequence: TGCGCCAGCAGCTTGGTCCCCCCGCCGGCGGATGAGCAGTTCTTC. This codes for CASSLVPPPADEQFF.

The CDR3 sequence: CASSGGRSSYNSPLHF. DNA of the CDR3: TGTGCCAGCAGCGGGGGGAGGAGCTCCTATAATTCACCCCTCCACTTT. This chain uses TRBV9 with TRBJ1-6; D may be TRBD1 (5 bases). Germline V gives CDR1 SGDLS, CDR2 YYNGEE. V was cut by 3 bases and J by 0 bases, with 10 bases left in between. The CDR3 is 16 residues long.

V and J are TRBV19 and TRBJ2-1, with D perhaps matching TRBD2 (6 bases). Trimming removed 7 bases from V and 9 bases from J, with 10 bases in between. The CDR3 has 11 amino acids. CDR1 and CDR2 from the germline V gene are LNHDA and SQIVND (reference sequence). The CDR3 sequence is CASMEGIEQFF. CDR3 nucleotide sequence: TGTGCCAGTATGGAGGGGATTGAGCAGTTCTTC.

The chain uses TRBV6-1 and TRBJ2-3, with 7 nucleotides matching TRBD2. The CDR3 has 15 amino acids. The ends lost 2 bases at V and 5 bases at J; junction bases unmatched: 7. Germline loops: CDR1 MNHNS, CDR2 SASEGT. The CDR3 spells CASSEWGGGEDTQYF. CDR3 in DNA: TGTGCCAGCAGTGAATGGGGGGGAGGAGAAGATACGCAGTATTTT.

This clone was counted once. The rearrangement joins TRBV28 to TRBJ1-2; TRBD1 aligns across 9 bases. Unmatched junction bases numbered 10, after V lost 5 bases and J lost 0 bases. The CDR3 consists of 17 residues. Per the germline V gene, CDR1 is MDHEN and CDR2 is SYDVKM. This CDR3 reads CASSQQGAGIANYGYTF. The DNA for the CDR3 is TGTGCCAGCAGTCAACAGGGGGCTGGTATCGCTAACTATGGCTACACCTTC.

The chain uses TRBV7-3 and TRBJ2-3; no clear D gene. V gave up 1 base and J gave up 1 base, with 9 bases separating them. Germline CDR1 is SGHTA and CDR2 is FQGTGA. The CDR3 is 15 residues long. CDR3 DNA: TGTGCCAGCAGCTTAAGTGGCCGGGGCACAGATACGCAGTATTTT. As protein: CASSLSGRGTDTQYF.

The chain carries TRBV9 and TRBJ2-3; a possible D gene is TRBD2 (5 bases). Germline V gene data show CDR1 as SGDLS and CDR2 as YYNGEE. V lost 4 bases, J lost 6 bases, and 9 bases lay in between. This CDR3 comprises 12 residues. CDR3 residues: CASSPGLDTQYF. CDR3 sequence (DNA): TGTGCCAGCAGCCCGGGATTGGATACGCAGTATTTT.

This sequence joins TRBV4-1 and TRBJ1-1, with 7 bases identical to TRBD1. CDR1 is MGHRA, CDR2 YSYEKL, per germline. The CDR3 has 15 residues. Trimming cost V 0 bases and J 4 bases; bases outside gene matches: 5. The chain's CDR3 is CASSQETGQSTEAFF. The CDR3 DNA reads TGCGCCAGCAGCCAAGAGACAGGGCAGAGCACTGAAGCTTTCTTT.

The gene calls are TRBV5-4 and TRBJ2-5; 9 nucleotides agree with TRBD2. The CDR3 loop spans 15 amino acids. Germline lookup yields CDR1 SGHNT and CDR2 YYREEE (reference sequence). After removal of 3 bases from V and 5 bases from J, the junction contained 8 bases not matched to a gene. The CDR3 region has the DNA TGTGCCAGCAGCTCCAGCGGGGGGCCATGGGAGACCCAGTACTTC. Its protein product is CASSSSGGPWETQYF. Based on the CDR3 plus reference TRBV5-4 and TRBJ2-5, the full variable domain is ETGVTQSPTHLIKTRGQQVTLRCSSQSGHNTVSWYQQALGQGPQFIFQYYREEENGRGNFPPRFSGLQFPNYSSELNVNALELDDSALYLCASSSSGGPWETQYFGPGTRLLVL.

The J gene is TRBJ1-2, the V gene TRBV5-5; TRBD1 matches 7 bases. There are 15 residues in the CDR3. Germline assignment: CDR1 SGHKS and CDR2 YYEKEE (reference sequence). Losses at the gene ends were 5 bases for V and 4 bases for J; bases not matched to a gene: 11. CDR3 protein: CASSRSSGGAYGYTF. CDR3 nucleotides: TGTGCCAGCAGTCGCTCTTCAGGGGGTGCCTATGGCTACACCTTC.

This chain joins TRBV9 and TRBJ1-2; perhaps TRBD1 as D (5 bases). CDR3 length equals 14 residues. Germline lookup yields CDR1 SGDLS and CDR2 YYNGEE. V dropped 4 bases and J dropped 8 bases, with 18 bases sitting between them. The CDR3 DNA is TGTGCCAGCAGCTCCCCGCACCCCGGGGGGGGCTACACCTTC. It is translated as CASSSPHPGGGYTF.

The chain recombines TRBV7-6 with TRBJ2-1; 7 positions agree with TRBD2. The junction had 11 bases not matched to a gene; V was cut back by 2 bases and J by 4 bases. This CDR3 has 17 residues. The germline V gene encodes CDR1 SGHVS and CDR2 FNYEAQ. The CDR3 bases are TGTGCCAGCAGCTTAAGTGCCCCTAGCGGACAATACAATGAGCAGTTCTTC. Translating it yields CASSLSAPSGQYNEQFF.